The TCR beta chain under discussion was sequenced for a study of blood T cell repertoires in COVID-19. Overall study: The United States, Italy and Spain were the sources of the acute and convalescent COVID-19 samples. PBMCs, B-cell-depleted T cells, or T cells provided the cDNA or gDNA that made up the material.

Per germline, CDR1 MGHRA and CDR2 YSYEKL. Trimming took 0 bases from V and 0 from J, leaving 8 bases between them. The CDR3 runs to 15 residues. Original processing methods: Amplification of reference gene primers provided the estimated nucleated cell counts. Clones were read by immunoSEQ multiplex PCR, and TCRdb kept only the in-frame ones, dropping some. Clone size and the V and J calls come from that table; the DNA yielded D and trimming. Seen here are 90,000 to 150,000 clones, 87% observed once, and the top ten hold more than 6%. This chain connects TRBV4-1 to TRBJ1-2; no clear D gene. Sequenced input: peripheral blood. The receptor was isolated from a human donor in a cohort sampled during active COVID-19. CDR3 amino acids: CASSQESEANYGYTF. For the CDR3, the DNA is TGCGCCAGCAGCCAAGAATCCGAGGCTAACTATGGCTACACCTTC.